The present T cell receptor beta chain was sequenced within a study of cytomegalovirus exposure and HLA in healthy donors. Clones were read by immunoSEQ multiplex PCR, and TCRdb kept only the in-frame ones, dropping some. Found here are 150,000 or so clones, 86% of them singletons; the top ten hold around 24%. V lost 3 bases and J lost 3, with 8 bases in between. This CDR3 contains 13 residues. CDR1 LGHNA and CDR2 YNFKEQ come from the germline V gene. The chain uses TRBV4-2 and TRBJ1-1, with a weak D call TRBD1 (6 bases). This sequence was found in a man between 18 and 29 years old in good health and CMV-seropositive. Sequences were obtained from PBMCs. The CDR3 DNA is TGTGCCAGCAGCCACCACAGGGACACTGAAGCTTTCTTT. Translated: CASSHHRDTEAFF.